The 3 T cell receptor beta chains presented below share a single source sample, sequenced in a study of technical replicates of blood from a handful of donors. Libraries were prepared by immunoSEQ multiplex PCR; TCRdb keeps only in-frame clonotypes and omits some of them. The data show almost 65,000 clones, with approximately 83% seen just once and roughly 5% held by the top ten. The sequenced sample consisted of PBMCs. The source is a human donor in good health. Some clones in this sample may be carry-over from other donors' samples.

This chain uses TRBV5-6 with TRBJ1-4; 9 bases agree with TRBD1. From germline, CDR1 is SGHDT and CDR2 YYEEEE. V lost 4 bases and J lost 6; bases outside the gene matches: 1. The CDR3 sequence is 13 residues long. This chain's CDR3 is CASSRDRDEKLFF. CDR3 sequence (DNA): TGTGCCAGCAGCCGGGACAGGGATGAAAAACTGTTTTTT. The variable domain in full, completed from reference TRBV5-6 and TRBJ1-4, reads DAGVTQSPTHLIKTRGQQVTLRCSPKSGHDTVSWYQQALGQGPQFIFQYYEEEERQRGNFPDRFSGHQFPNYSSELNVNALLLGDSALYLCASSRDRDEKLFFGSGTQLSVL.

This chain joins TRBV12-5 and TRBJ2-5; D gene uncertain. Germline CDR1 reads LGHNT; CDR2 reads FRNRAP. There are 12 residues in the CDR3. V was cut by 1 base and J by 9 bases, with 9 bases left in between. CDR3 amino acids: CASGLALGAQYF. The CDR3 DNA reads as TGTGCTAGTGGTTTGGCCCTAGGCGCCCAGTACTTC.

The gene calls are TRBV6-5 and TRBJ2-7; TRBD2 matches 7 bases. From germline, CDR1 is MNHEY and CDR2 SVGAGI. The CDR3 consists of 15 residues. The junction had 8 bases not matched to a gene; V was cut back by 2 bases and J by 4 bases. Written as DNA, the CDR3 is TGTGCCAGCAGTTACGGGTGGGGGGGTTCGTACGAGCAGTACTTC. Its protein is CASSYGWGGSYEQYF.